The sequence of this T cell receptor (beta chain) was determined in a study of shared clonotypes between healthy human individuals. Study background: Researchers assigned three CD4 naive, three CD4 memory, two CD8 naive and one CD8 memory plate to each donor.

Sequencing used immunoSEQ multiplex PCR; TCRdb keeps in-frame clones, though not all of them. The table lists millions of clones, approximately 94% of them singletons. A remark on this clone: Its antigen remains unidentified.

The CDR3 covers 12 residues. Germline V gives CDR1 SGDLS, CDR2 YYNGEE. V was shortened by 5 bases and J by 2 bases, with 7 bases between the two germline ends. Whole-study results and caveats: Non-shared clonotypes displayed generation probabilities falling below those of clonotypes present in all four donors. An expected dependence of interdonor clonotype sharing on sequencing depth was noted. Sorted-subset samples were not fully sequenced, rarefaction indicated.

Naive CD8 isolation took CD45RO-negative cells positively selected for CCR7 and excluded terminally differentiated effector memory CD45RA+ cells. The chain is built from TRBV9 and TRBJ2-5; D is undetermined. This TCR was recovered from a man aged 18 to 35 in good health. Sequenced sample: naive CD8+ T cells sorted from blood. In DNA form, the CDR3 reads TGTGCCAGCAGTCATTCTCAAGAGACCCAGTACTTC. The encoded protein is CASSHSQETQYF.